The subject of this entry is one T cell receptor beta chain. This record belongs to a study of TIL therapy for anti-PD-1-resistant metastatic lung cancer. Looking at the study overall: Most patients had lung adenocarcinoma; a few tumors were EGFR-mutant, two ALK-rearranged; half smoked currently or formerly.

Indicated time point: pre-treatment sample, taken before nivolumab and TIL therapy. Adults with stage 4 NSCLC were enrolled in a phase I trial. The immunoSEQ assay was v3. Each library reached some 2 million read pairs, or about 5-6.5 million at deep level. Here immunoSEQ multiplex PCR was the method, and the copy in TCRdb shows in-frame clones only, minus some. The sample lists about 60,000 clones, under 75% occurring once. This CDR3 comprises 15 residues. Trimming cost V 6 bases and J 5 bases, with 19 bases left between them. Germline V gene data show CDR1 as LNHDA and CDR2 as SQIVND (reference sequence).

The sequenced sample was blood, obtained at baseline. This sequence was found in a person aged 25 to 80 with non-small cell lung cancer. This rearrangement joins TRBV19 to TRBJ1-1, with D possibly TRBD1 on 6 matching bases. The chain's CDR3 is CASRGHTMSGTEAFF. Here the CDR3 DNA reads TGTGCCAGTAGGGGACATACCATGTCGGGGACTGAAGCTTTCTTT.